Below, 15 T cell receptor beta chains from the same sample are listed, as sequenced in a study of Tregs in tolerant kidney transplant recipients. Using immunoSEQ multiplex PCR, the repertoire was profiled, and TCRdb retains in-frame clones only, with some absent. The sample lists roughly 250,000 clones; 65% to 85% were seen once. Sequencing was carried out using CD4+ T cells from blood. The origin of the receptors is a human donor in good health.

The rearrangement uses TRBV6-1 and TRBJ2-1; TRBD1 agrees at 8 bases. J lost 2 bases, V lost 5 bases, and 5 bases had no gene match. CDR1 and CDR2 (germline): MNHNS, SASEGT. CDR3 length equals 15 residues. The CDR3 bases are TGTGCCAGCAGTACGACAGGGGAACCCTACAATGAGCAGTTCTTC. Translating it yields CASSTTGEPYNEQFF.

This clone has more than one count but fewer than ten. The V call is TRBV11-3, the J call TRBJ1-5; TRBD1 matches 8 bases. Losses at the gene ends were 2 bases for V and 7 bases for J; bases not matched to a gene: 16. CDR3 length: 18 residues. CDR1 and CDR2 (germline): SGHNT, YENEEA. The CDR3 loop reads CASSLQPTQGAPRQPQHF. The CDR3 region has the DNA TGTGCCAGCAGCTTACAACCCACCCAGGGGGCGCCCCGACAGCCCCAGCATTTT.

This clone has at least ten counts. The genes are TRBV27 and TRBJ2-2, with no clear D. Germline CDR1 is MNHEY and CDR2 is SMNVEV (reference sequence). The CDR3 extends over 16 amino acids. V was clipped by 0 bases and J by 0 bases, with 8 bases between them. The CDR3 DNA sequence: TGTGCCAGCAGTTTATCGAGGCCATCGAACACCGGGGAGCTGTTTTTT. Translated, it gives CASSLSRPSNTGELFF.

The chain links TRBV27 to TRBJ2-7, with 7 positions matching TRBD2. The CDR3 loop spans 15 amino acids. Germline V gene data show CDR1 as MNHEY and CDR2 as SMNVEV (reference sequence). V lost 4 bases to trimming and J lost 2 bases; unmatched junction nucleotides: 8. The CDR3 bases are TGTGCCAGCAGTTCCTTTAGCGGGTTAACCTACGAGCAGTACTTC. It is translated as CASSSFSGLTYEQYF.

This chain joins TRBV7-9 and TRBJ1-4; D gene unclear. The germline CDR1 and CDR2 sequences are SEHNR and FQNEAQ (reference sequence). CDR3 length: 13 amino acids. The DNA of the CDR3 is TGTGCGAGCTGTCGGTCTGCTAATGAAAAACTGTTTTTT. Translation gives CASCRSANEKLFF.

The rearrangement links TRBV6-1 to TRBJ1-2, with 9 bases matching TRBD1. CDR1 is MNHNS, CDR2 SASEGT, per germline. The J segment lost 4 bases and the V segment lost 6 bases, leaving 6 bases of the junction unmatched. The CDR3 contains 14 residues. The CDR3 DNA reads TGTGCCAGCAGGACCACGGGACAGGGCTATGGCTACACCTTC. This sequence encodes CASRTTGQGYGYTF.

This sequence joins TRBV6-1 and TRBJ2-5; no reliable D call. The CDR3 covers 14 residues. Germline CDR1 reads MNHNS; CDR2 reads SASEGT. The ends were cut back, 1 base at V and 7 bases at J, with 13 bases in the middle. The CDR3 DNA is TGTGCCAGCAGTGAAGGAGTTATGGTTGGGACCCAGTACTTC. Protein: CASSEGVMVGTQYF.

The CDR3 sequence: CASRSDRRGTEAFF. The CDR3 DNA follows: TGCGCCAGCAGATCGGACAGGCGGGGCACTGAAGCTTTCTTT. V gene TRBV10-2 combines with J gene TRBJ1-1; TRBD1 agrees at 7 bases. This CDR3 has 14 amino acids. Germline trimming cut 6 bases from V and 4 bases from J; bases unmatched to any gene: 8. Germline CDR1 reads WSHSY; CDR2 reads SAAADI.

This rearrangement joins TRBV10-3 to TRBJ2-7, with D maybe TRBD1 (5 bases). The J call may be wrong; the DNA end is better matched by TRBJ2-5. The CDR3 spans 13 residues. The germline V gene has CDR1 ENHRY and CDR2 SYGVKD. The CDR3: CAISTGVQETQYF. The CDR3, as DNA: TGTGCCATCAGTACAGGCGTCCAAGAGACCCAGTACTTC.

The V call is TRBV6-6, the J call TRBJ2-7, with 11 bases identical to TRBD1. Germline CDR1 MNHNY, CDR2 SVGAGI (reference sequence). V trimming: 0 bases; J trimming: 3 bases; junction bases outside the gene matches: 1. CDR3 length equals 15 residues. CDR3 in DNA: TGTGCCAGCAGTTACTCTGGGACAGGGGGCTACGAGCAGTACTTC. Amino acids: CASSYSGTGGYEQYF.

V and J are TRBV28 and TRBJ1-5; D is unclear. CDR1 and CDR2 (germline): MDHEN, SYDVKM. The ends were cut back, 1 base at V and 6 bases at J, with 7 bases in the middle. The CDR3 sequence is 13 residues long. In nucleotides, the CDR3 is TGTGCCAGCAGTTTATTCCAGACTCAGCCCCAGCATTTT. Protein product: CASSLFQTQPQHF.

This clone was found a few times. The chain couples TRBV11-2 to TRBJ1-5; D is uncertain. This CDR3 contains 15 residues. The V gene lost 5 bases and the J gene lost 4 bases, with 15 bases spanning the gap. From germline, CDR1 is SGHAT and CDR2 FQNNGV. As DNA, the CDR3 is TGTGCCAGCAGCCGCGAAGGCCGGACTAATCAGCCCCAGCATTTT. Translation gives CASSREGRTNQPQHF.

The CDR3 DNA is TGTGCCAGCAGCTTCCCCTCCCGACGTAACAATGAGCAGTTCTTC. Translated, it gives CASSFPSRRNNEQFF. V and J are TRBV5-6 and TRBJ2-1; no clear D. From germline, CDR1 is SGHDT and CDR2 YYEEEE. The CDR3 spans 15 residues. V lost 2 bases and J lost 5, with 14 bases in between. Filled out from reference TRBV5-6 and TRBJ2-1, the complete variable domain reads DAGVTQSPTHLIKTRGQQVTLRCSPKSGHDTVSWYQQALGQGPQFIFQYYEEEERQRGNFPDRFSGHQFPNYSSELNVNALLLGDSALYLCASSFPSRRNNEQFFGPGTRLTVL.

This chain joins TRBV5-1 and TRBJ2-1, with D uncertain. V lost 5 bases and J lost 0, with 9 bases in between. This CDR3 has 14 amino acids. Germline V gene sequence: CDR1 SGHRS, CDR2 YFSETQ. The CDR3 sequence: CASSSQSSYNEQFF. DNA of the CDR3: TGCGCCAGCAGTTCTCAAAGCTCCTACAATGAGCAGTTCTTC.

This clone is a singleton in its sample. The rearrangement links TRBV5-1 to TRBJ1-1; TRBD1 agrees at 12 bases. The CDR3 is 14 residues long. Germline V CDR1 and CDR2: SGHRS, YFSETQ. The V gene end was trimmed by 4 bases and the J gene end by 5 bases; junction bases not matched to a gene: 3. DNA for the CDR3: TGCGCCAGCAGCCGGGACAGGGGGCCGACTGAAGCTTTCTTT. It yields the protein CASSRDRGPTEAFF.